This T cell receptor beta chain was sequenced for a study of T cell repertoires in cytomegalovirus infection. About the study: Recently identified HLA-C-restricted CMV epitopes were used, and well-studied HLA-B-restricted CMV epitopes were used as well. Public TCR beta signatures indicated both CMV infection and matching HLA type.

Germline V CDR1 and CDR2: SGHTA, FQGNSA. Trimming at V came to 6 bases and at J to 1 base, leaving 5 bases not matched to a gene. The CDR3 contains 15 residues. Study-level results: Ex vivo, HLA-C-restricted CMV-specific TCR beta clonotypes prevailed over the rest of the response. Summed frequency of public TCR beta families distinguished CMV carriers with the relevant HLA.

TCRdb recomputed calls from the reads with MiXCR, one row per CDR3 protein. The sample has 680,000 or so distinct CDR3 sequences, about 30% seen once. This clonotype was seen more than once but under ten times. Its antigen remains unknown. This chain joins TRBV7-2 and TRBJ2-3; TRBD2 matches 9 bases. This specimen consisted of cultured PBMCs, obtained from culture after CMV antigen stimulation. The clonotype was recovered from a human donor in good health (CMV status not recorded). Some clones in this sample may be carry-over from other donors' samples. The DNA of the CDR3 is TGTGCCAGCAGGGCCCGACTAGCGGGCACAGATACGCAGTATTTT. Translation: CASRARLAGTDTQYF.